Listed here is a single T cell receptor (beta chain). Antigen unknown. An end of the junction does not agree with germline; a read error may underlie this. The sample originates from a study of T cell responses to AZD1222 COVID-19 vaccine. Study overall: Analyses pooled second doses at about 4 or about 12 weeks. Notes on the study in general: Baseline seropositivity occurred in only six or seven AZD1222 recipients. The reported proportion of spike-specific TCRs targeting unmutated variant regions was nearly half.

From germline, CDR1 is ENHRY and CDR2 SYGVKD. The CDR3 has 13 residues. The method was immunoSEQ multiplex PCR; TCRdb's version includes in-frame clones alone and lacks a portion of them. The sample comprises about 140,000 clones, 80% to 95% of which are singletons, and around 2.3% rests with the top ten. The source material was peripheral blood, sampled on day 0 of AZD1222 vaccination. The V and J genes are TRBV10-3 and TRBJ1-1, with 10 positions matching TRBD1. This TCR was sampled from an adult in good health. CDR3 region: CAVRTGGDTEAFF. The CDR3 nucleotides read TGTGCCGTCAGGACAGGGGGAGACACTGAAGCTTTCTTT.